These 29 T cell receptor beta chains originate from one sample sequenced in a study of shared clonotypes between healthy human individuals. Libraries were prepared by immunoSEQ multiplex PCR; TCRdb keeps only in-frame clonotypes and omits some of them. The table lists fewer than 2.5 million clones, roughly 93% of them singletons, with around 0.4% in the top ten. Sequenced sample: naive CD4+ T cells from PBMCs. Subset here: CD45RA+ positively selected. The receptors were sampled from a man in his late teens or twenties in good health. Some clones in this sample may be carry-over from other donors' samples.

V and J are TRBV5-4 and TRBJ1-2; tentatively, D is TRBD1 (6 bases). CDR1 is SGHNT and CDR2 is YYREEE in the germline V gene (reference sequence). This CDR3 has 16 residues. V shed 4 bases and J shed 8 bases, with 24 bases lying between them. CDR3 DNA: TGTGCCAGCAGCCCTCAAGGCGGGACATCTTCTACGGGCTACACCTTC. It translates to CASSPQGGTSSTGYTF.

CDR3 amino acids: CASSERVLDNEQFF. The CDR3 DNA reads as TGTGCCAGCAGTGAACGGGTCCTAGACAATGAGCAGTTCTTC. V usage is TRBV2 and J usage is TRBJ2-1; D ambiguous. The CDR3 contains 14 residues. CDR1 SNHLY and CDR2 FYNNEI come from the germline V gene. Trimming left V 2 bases short and J 5 bases short, with 10 bases between.

The chain carries TRBV28 and TRBJ1-2; D not certain. Deletions cut 5 bases from V and 8 bases from J, with 12 bases between. The CDR3 loop spans 12 amino acids. Germline CDR1 is MDHEN and CDR2 is SYDVKM. The CDR3 loop reads CASSTRTDGYTF. CDR3 nucleotide sequence: TGTGCCAGCAGTACCCGGACGGACGGCTACACCTTC.

This rearrangement joins TRBV28 to TRBJ2-2, with D unresolved. Germline loops: CDR1 MDHEN, CDR2 SYDVKM. The CDR3 is 15 residues long. The V end was cut by 4 bases, the J end by 6 bases, with 15 bases between. The CDR3 nucleotides read TGTGCCAGCAGTTATCCGTCGGCGTTCGCCGGGGAGCTGTTTTTT. Protein sequence: CASSYPSAFAGELFF.

CDR3 nucleotides: TGTGCCAGCAGTTACTCGAAGGCTACCCCAGAGACCCAGTACTTC. Translation gives CASSYSKATPETQYF. The chain combines TRBV6-6 with TRBJ2-5; D uncertain. V lost 0 bases and J 4 bases, leaving 12 bases between the germline ends. This CDR3 spans 15 amino acids. Looked up from germline, CDR1 is MNHNY and CDR2 is SVGAGI (reference sequence).

The CDR3 nucleotides are TGCGCCAGCAGTGAGTCTCCGGGTCAAAACGAGCAGTACTTC. Protein: CASSESPGQNEQYF. V usage is TRBV10-1 and J usage is TRBJ2-7; D is undetermined. CDR3 length: 14 amino acids. Trimming took off 0 bases at V and 5 bases at J, with 11 bases between the two ends. CDR1 and CDR2 (germline): WNHNN, SYGVQD (reference sequence).

The J gene is TRBJ2-1, the V gene TRBV5-1, with 16 nucleotides matching TRBD2. CDR3 size: 19 residues. J lost 4 bases, V lost 3 bases, and 10 bases had no gene match. Germline V gene sequence: CDR1 SGHRS, CDR2 YFSETQ. The CDR3 region is CASSSVPGLAGGGYNEQFF. The CDR3 coding sequence is TGCGCCAGCAGCTCCGTCCCGGGACTAGCGGGAGGGGGGTACAATGAGCAGTTCTTC. Filled out from reference TRBV5-1 and TRBJ2-1, the complete variable domain reads KAGVTQTPRYLIKTRGQQVTLSCSPISGHRSVSWYQQTPGQGLQFLFEYFSETQRNKGNFPGRFSGRQFSNSRSEMNVSTLELGDSALYLCASSSVPGLAGGGYNEQFFGPGTRLTVL.

This clone appeared once. The genes are TRBV28 and TRBJ1-5; TRBD1 matches at 9 bases. The trim removed 2 bases at V and 3 bases at J, leaving 5 bases unmatched. Germline assignment: CDR1 MDHEN and CDR2 SYDVKM. The CDR3 runs to 16 residues. The CDR3 nucleotides are TGTGCCAGCAGTTTAAGCGGACAGGGGACCAATCAGCCCCAGCATTTT. As protein: CASSLSGQGTNQPQHF.

The chain carries TRBV10-3 and TRBJ2-1, with 8 bases matching TRBD2. Germline V gives CDR1 ENHRY, CDR2 SYGVKD. The CDR3 consists of 13 residues. After removal of 2 bases from V and 6 bases from J, the junction contained 0 bases not matched to a gene. CDR3 amino acids: CAISEREGNEQFF. CDR3 nucleotide sequence: TGTGCCATCAGTGAGCGGGAGGGCAATGAGCAGTTCTTC.

The chain uses TRBV4-3 and TRBJ2-1; TRBD2 aligns across 8 bases. The CDR3 extends over 14 amino acids. With 4 bases clipped from V and 4 bases from J, the junction kept 3 bases outside the gene matches. Germline V lookup: CDR1 LGHNA, CDR2 YSLEER. In DNA form, the CDR3 reads TGCGCCAGCAGCCTAGCGGGAATATACAATGAGCAGTTCTTC. Translating it yields CASSLAGIYNEQFF.

The chain has TRBV5-1 and TRBJ1-1; possible D gene TRBD1, 5 bases. In germline, CDR1 is SGHRS, CDR2 YFSETQ. This CDR3 region has 16 residues. Trimming took off 1 base at V and 5 bases at J, with 18 bases between the two ends. As DNA, the CDR3 is TGCGCCAGCAGCTTGTCGGGGACGAGCCGGCTTACTGAAGCTTTCTTT. Protein product: CASSLSGTSRLTEAFF. Variable domain in full (rest from reference TRBV5-1 and TRBJ1-1): KAGVTQTPRYLIKTRGQQVTLSCSPISGHRSVSWYQQTPGQGLQFLFEYFSETQRNKGNFPGRFSGRQFSNSRSEMNVSTLELGDSALYLCASSLSGTSRLTEAFFGQGTRLTVV.

The chain recombines TRBV5-1 with TRBJ1-2, with TRBD1 identical over 10 bases. V trimming: 3 bases; J trimming: 7 bases; junction bases outside the gene matches: 12. Looked up from germline, CDR1 is SGHRS and CDR2 is YFSETQ. The CDR3 has 16 amino acids. The CDR3 reads CASSSQPGTGAIGYTF. Written as DNA, the CDR3 is TGCGCCAGCAGCTCACAACCCGGGACAGGGGCTATTGGCTACACCTTC.

This sequence joins TRBV7-3 and TRBJ2-5; 10 nucleotides match TRBD1. Germline loops: CDR1 SGHTA, CDR2 FQGTGA. Unmatched junction bases numbered 9, after V lost 3 bases and J lost 5 bases. The CDR3 contains 16 residues. This chain's CDR3 is CASSLLPGQGMETQYF. The CDR3 bases are TGTGCCAGCAGCTTGCTACCGGGACAGGGGATGGAGACCCAGTACTTC. Full variable domain (rest looked up from reference TRBV7-3 and TRBJ2-5): GAGVSQTPSNKVTEKGKYVELRCDPISGHTALYWYRQSLGQGPEFLIYFQGTGAADDSGLPNDRFFAVRPEGSVSTLKIQRTERGDSAVYLCASSLLPGQGMETQYFGPGTRLLVL.

As concerns this clone: The same CDR3 arises from other DNA sequences in this sample as well. The V and J genes are TRBV20-1 and TRBJ2-5; D call uncertain. This CDR3 is 9 amino acids long. Trimming removed 8 bases from V and 5 bases from J, with 6 bases in between. CDR1 DFQATT and CDR2 SNEGSKA come from the germline V gene (reference sequence). The CDR3 bases are TGCAGTACCGGGGAGACCCAGTACTTC. Encoded protein: CSTGETQYF.

This clone was recorded a few times. CDR3 nucleotide sequence: TGTGCCAGCAGCCAAATAAGGTCGAGGCGAAACACTGAAGCTTTCTTT. Its translation: CASSQIRSRRNTEAFF. The chain couples TRBV14 to TRBJ1-1; D is unclear. The CDR3 is made up of 16 amino acids. The V gene's germline CDR1 is SGHDN and CDR2 FVKESK. With 2 bases removed from V and 2 bases from J, the gap between germline ends came to 15 bases. The full variable domain, its missing parts supplied by reference TRBV14 and TRBJ1-1, is EAGVTQFPSHSVIEKGQTVTLRCDPISGHDNLYWYRRVMGKEIKFLLHFVKESKQDESGMPNNRFLAERTGGTYSTLKVQPAELEDSGVYFCASSQIRSRRNTEAFFGQGTRLTVV.

A single count supports this clone. The chain uses TRBV19 and TRBJ2-1; D is unclear. V lost 2 bases, J lost 4 bases, and 9 bases lay in between. Germline V lookup: CDR1 LNHDA, CDR2 SQIVND (reference sequence). This CDR3 has 14 residues. In DNA form, the CDR3 reads TGTGCCAGTAGTATAATTCCCCTTTACAATGAGCAGTTCTTC. It encodes CASSIIPLYNEQFF.

The CDR3 region is CSVGQVLLKTQYF. CDR3 in DNA: TGCAGCGTTGGTCAGGTCCTCCTAAAGACCCAGTACTTC. This chain links TRBV29-1 with TRBJ2-5; D is ambiguous. The germline V gene has CDR1 SQVTM and CDR2 ANQGSEA. The CDR3 is 13 amino acids. V was trimmed by 4 bases and J by 6 bases, leaving 15 bases between them.

The chain combines TRBV7-9 with TRBJ2-3; D is perhaps TRBD1 (5 bases). Germline CDR1 reads SEHNR; CDR2 reads FQNEAQ (reference sequence). V lost 5 bases to trimming and J lost 4 bases, with 13 bases between them. The CDR3 consists of 14 residues. The CDR3 here is CASSQGSGPDTQYF. In DNA form, the CDR3 reads TGTGCCAGCAGCCAAGGGTCAGGGCCAGATACGCAGTATTTT.

The gene calls are TRBV18 and TRBJ2-5; D is possibly TRBD1 (5 bases). This CDR3 spans 18 amino acids. Germline CDR1 KGHSH, CDR2 LQKENI. Trimming pared 1 base from V and 2 bases from J, leaving 20 bases between. As DNA, the CDR3 is TGTGCCAGCTCACCACAAGTCTCGGCAGGGTCCATTCAAGAGACCCAGTACTTC. Translating gives CASSPQVSAGSIQETQYF.

V usage is TRBV9 and J usage is TRBJ2-3; D is ambiguous. The CDR3 has 11 residues. V shed 3 bases and J shed 4 bases, with 3 bases lying between them. CDR1 and CDR2 from the germline V gene are SGDLS and YYNGEE. This CDR3 reads CASSGADTQYF. The DNA of the CDR3 is TGTGCCAGCAGCGGGGCAGATACGCAGTATTTT.

As to this clone: This sample also contains other DNA sequences that code for the same CDR3. The CDR3 DNA is TGTGCCAGCAGCGTAGATGGGGGGCGAGAGACCCAGTACTTC. Residues: CASSVDGGRETQYF. The gene calls are TRBV9 and TRBJ2-5; D could derive from TRBD1 or TRBD2 (6 bases each). Per germline, CDR1 SGDLS and CDR2 YYNGEE. V lost 0 bases and J 4 bases, leaving 10 bases between the germline ends. CDR3 length equals 14 residues.

In the case of this clone: Other DNA sequences in the sample encode the same CDR3. The chain joins TRBV7-2 to TRBJ2-6, with D tentatively TRBD2 (5 bases). This CDR3 spans 16 amino acids. Trimming pared 1 base from V and 0 bases from J, leaving 7 bases between. Germline V lookup: CDR1 SGHTA, CDR2 FQGNSA. CDR3 residues: CASSLVRASGANVLTF. CDR3 nucleotides: TGTGCCAGCAGCTTAGTGAGGGCCTCTGGGGCCAACGTCCTGACTTTC.

V gene TRBV9 combines with J gene TRBJ1-2, with D unresolved. Germline loops: CDR1 SGDLS, CDR2 YYNGEE. The CDR3 length is 15 residues. The V end lost 4 bases, the J end lost 6 bases, and 19 bases lay between the germline ends. CDR3: CASSNRAQTIDGYTF. Written as DNA, the CDR3 is TGTGCCAGCAGCAACCGGGCCCAAACTATTGATGGCTACACCTTC.

The V and J genes are TRBV19 and TRBJ1-1; D is possibly TRBD1 (5 bases). Trimming left V 6 bases short and J 1 base short, with 15 bases between. Germline CDR1 and CDR2: LNHDA and SQIVND (reference sequence). The CDR3 is made up of 15 amino acids. CDR3: CASRLPGGPNTEAFF. In nucleotides, the CDR3 is TGTGCCAGTAGACTACCCGGGGGTCCGAACACTGAAGCTTTCTTT.

The genes are TRBV6-1 and TRBJ2-5; D remains unclear. Trimming pared 7 bases from V and 3 bases from J, leaving 6 bases between. There are 11 residues in the CDR3. Germline V gene lookup returns CDR1 MNHNS and CDR2 SASEGT. CDR3 sequence reads: CASTRKETQYF. CDR3 DNA sequence: TGTGCCAGCACCCGCAAAGAGACCCAGTACTTC.

The chain recombines TRBV28 with TRBJ2-7, with 9 bases that match TRBD1. Germline values: CDR1 MDHEN, CDR2 SYDVKM. The J segment lost 5 bases and the V segment lost 2 bases, leaving 7 bases of the junction unmatched. The CDR3 is made up of 15 amino acids. CDR3 bases: TGTGCCAGCAGTTTACCACAGGGGGCTAGACACGAGCAGTACTTC. It is translated as CASSLPQGARHEQYF.

This chain joins TRBV27 and TRBJ1-6; 8 nucleotides line up with TRBD1. Trimming cost V 1 base and J 5 bases; bases outside gene matches: 4. Germline V gives CDR1 MNHEY, CDR2 SMNVEV (reference sequence). The CDR3 has 16 residues. CDR3 sequence (DNA): TGTGCCAGCAGTTTATTACGGGGACAGGATAATTCACCCCTCCACTTT. Amino acid sequence: CASSLLRGQDNSPLHF.

The rearrangement joins TRBV11-2 to TRBJ2-1; tentatively, D is TRBD1 (6 bases). V shed 2 bases and J shed 4 bases, with 9 bases lying between them. Germline CDR1 reads SGHAT; CDR2 reads FQNNGV. This CDR3 is built from 14 residues. CDR3 sequence: CASSLSTGYNEQFF. CDR3 DNA: TGTGCCAGCAGCTTATCTACAGGGTACAATGAGCAGTTCTTC.

The chain couples TRBV5-1 to TRBJ2-1; D remains ambiguous. V was trimmed by 10 bases and J by 10 bases, leaving 21 bases between them. The CDR3 consists of 13 residues. The germline gives CDR1 SGHRS, CDR2 YFSETQ. The CDR3 DNA reads as TGCGCCGGCCCCCGGTGGGCTGCTGTGGAGCAGTTCTTC. It translates to CAGPRWAAVEQFF.